Following are 2 T cell receptor beta chains from one sample sequenced in a study of T cell clonality in common variable immunodeficiency. The table came from immunoSEQ multiplex PCR; TCRdb's copy has only in-frame clones and leaves some out. The sample shows 45,000 to 65,000 clones, none of them appearing just once. Sequenced: peripheral blood mononuclear cells. The receptors here all came from a person aged 18-70 years in good health.

The table lists this clone with many counts. The read ends 3 residues shy of where the CDR3 ends; the end is completed using the germline J gene. V is TRBV9 and J is TRBJ2-3; D may be TRBD1 (6 bases). V was clipped by 2 bases and J by 3 bases, with 7 bases between them. The CDR3 is 13 residues long. Germline CDR1 is SGDLS and CDR2 is YYNGEE. CDR3 bases read: TGTGCCAGCAGCGTCGGGACAACAGATACG. Its protein product is CASSVGTTDT. The entire CDR3 protein is CASSVGTTDTQYF.

There are a few counts of this clone. The CDR3 is cut off 3 residues early in the read; its end comes from the germline J gene. The V gene is TRBV19, the J gene TRBJ2-4; D gene unclear. This CDR3 contains 14 residues. Germline V lookup: CDR1 LNHDA, CDR2 SQIVND (reference sequence). The CDR3 protein is CASSRESDYYGQYF. CDR3 bases read: TGTGCCAGTAGTAGAGAATCGGATTACTATGGT.